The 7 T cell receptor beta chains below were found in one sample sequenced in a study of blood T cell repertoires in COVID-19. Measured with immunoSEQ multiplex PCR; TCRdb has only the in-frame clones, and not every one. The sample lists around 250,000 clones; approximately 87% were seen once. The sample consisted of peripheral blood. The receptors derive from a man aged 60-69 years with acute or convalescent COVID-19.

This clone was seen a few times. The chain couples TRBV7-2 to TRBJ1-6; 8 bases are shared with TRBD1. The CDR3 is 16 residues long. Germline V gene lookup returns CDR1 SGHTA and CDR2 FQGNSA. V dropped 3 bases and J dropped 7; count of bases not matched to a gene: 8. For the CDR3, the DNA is TGTGCCAGCAGCTTTGCACGGGACAGGATAAATTCACCCCTCCACTTT. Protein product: CASSFARDRINSPLHF.

CDR3 sequence (DNA): TGTGCCACCAGCAGAGATCGGGGAGGGTATCAGCCCCAGCATTTT. Its translation is CATSRDRGGYQPQHF. V usage is TRBV15 and J usage is TRBJ1-5; D is ambiguous. CDR1 is LNHNV and CDR2 is YYDKDF in the germline V gene (reference sequence). This CDR3 is 15 amino acids long. V was clipped by 0 bases and J by 5 bases, with 11 bases between them.

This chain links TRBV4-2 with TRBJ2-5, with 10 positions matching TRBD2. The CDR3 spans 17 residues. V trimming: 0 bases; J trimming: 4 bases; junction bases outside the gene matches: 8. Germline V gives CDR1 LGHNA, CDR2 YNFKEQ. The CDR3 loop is CASSQDTSGRVGETQYF. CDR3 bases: TGTGCCAGCAGCCAAGATACAAGCGGGAGGGTTGGAGAGACCCAGTACTTC.

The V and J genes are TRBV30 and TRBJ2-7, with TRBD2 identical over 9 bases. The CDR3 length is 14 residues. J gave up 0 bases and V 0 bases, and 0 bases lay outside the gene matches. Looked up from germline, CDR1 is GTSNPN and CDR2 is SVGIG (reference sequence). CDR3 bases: TGTGCCTGGAGTGTAGCGGGGGGCTCCTACGAGCAGTACTTC. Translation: CAWSVAGGSYEQYF.

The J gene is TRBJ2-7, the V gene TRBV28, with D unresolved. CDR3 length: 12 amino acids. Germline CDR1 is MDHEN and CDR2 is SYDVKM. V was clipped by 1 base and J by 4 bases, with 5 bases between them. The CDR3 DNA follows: TGTGCCAGCAGTTTATACAGTTACGAGCAGTACTTC. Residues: CASSLYSYEQYF.

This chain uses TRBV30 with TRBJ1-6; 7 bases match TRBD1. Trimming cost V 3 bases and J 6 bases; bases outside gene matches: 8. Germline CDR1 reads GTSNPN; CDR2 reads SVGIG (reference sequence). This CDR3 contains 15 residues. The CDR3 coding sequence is TGTGCCTGGAGAGGGGGCGCCACCTTTAATTCACCCCTCCACTTT. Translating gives CAWRGGATFNSPLHF.

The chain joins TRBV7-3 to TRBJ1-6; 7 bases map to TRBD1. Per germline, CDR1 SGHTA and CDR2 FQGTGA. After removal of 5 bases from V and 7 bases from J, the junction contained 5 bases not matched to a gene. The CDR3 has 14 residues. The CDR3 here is CASSTRGRNSPLHF. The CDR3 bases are TGTGCCAGCAGCACCAGGGGGAGGAATTCACCCCTCCACTTT.